The 17 T cell receptor beta chains reported below all come from one sample, sequenced in a study of T cell responses to AZD1222 COVID-19 vaccine. The method was immunoSEQ multiplex PCR; TCRdb's version includes in-frame clones alone and lacks a portion of them. Here the sample spans 75,000 to 95,000 clones, approximately 90% being singletons. Sequencing was performed on peripheral blood, taken 28 days after the second AZD1222 dose. Every receptor here comes from an adult who received the AZD1222 COVID-19 vaccine.

This clone was found once. This rearrangement joins TRBV7-2 to TRBJ2-1; D remains unclear. V gave up 1 base and J gave up 4 bases, with 5 bases separating them. The CDR3 length is 13 residues. Per the germline V gene, CDR1 is SGHTA and CDR2 is FQGNSA. The CDR3 region is CASSLGYYNEQFF. DNA for the CDR3: TGTGCCAGCAGCTTAGGATATTACAATGAGCAGTTCTTC. Supplemented by reference TRBV7-2 and TRBJ2-1, the full variable domain reads GAGVSQSPSNKVTEKGKDVELRCDPISGHTALYWYRQSLGQGLEFLIYFQGNSAPDKSGLPSDRFSAERTGGSVSTLTIQRTQQEDSAVYLCASSLGYYNEQFFGPGTRLTVL.

The J gene is TRBJ2-1, the V gene TRBV11-2; D remains unclear. Germline V lookup: CDR1 SGHAT, CDR2 FQNNGV. The CDR3 is 14 residues long. The V end lost 1 base, the J end lost 14 bases, and 18 bases lay between the germline ends. As DNA, the CDR3 is TGTGCCAGCAGCTTAGTCACACCCTTAAGTGGGAAGTTCTTC. As protein: CASSLVTPLSGKFF.

The chain links TRBV28 to TRBJ1-6; no clear D. V shed 7 bases and J shed 7 bases, with 14 bases lying between them. In germline, CDR1 is MDHEN, CDR2 SYDVKM. This CDR3 comprises 14 residues. The CDR3 is CASTQSRGNSPLHF. The CDR3 bases are TGTGCCAGCACCCAAAGTCGAGGAAATTCACCCCTCCACTTT. Using reference TRBV28 and TRBJ1-6 for the parts outside the CDR3, the full variable domain is DVKVTQSSRYLVKRTGEKVFLECVQDMDHENMFWYRQDPGLGLRLIYFSYDVKMKEKGDIPEGYSVSREKKERFSLILESASTNQTSMYLCASTQSRGNSPLHFGNGTRLTVT.

This clone was recorded only once. This chain joins TRBV5-1 and TRBJ2-7; a possible D gene is TRBD2 (7 bases). V dropped 7 bases and J dropped 3 bases, with 23 bases sitting between them. The CDR3 totals 16 residues. Per germline, CDR1 SGHRS and CDR2 YFSETQ. This CDR3 reads CASSPGGGGYIYEQYF. Written as DNA, the CDR3 is TGCGCCAGCTCCCCTGGGGGAGGGGGATATATCTACGAGCAGTACTTC.

This clone was observed a handful of times. The chain carries TRBV7-2 and TRBJ2-2; TRBD1 agrees at 10 bases. V gave up 5 bases and J gave up 5 bases; unmatched junction bases: 5. The germline V gene has CDR1 SGHTA and CDR2 FQGNSA. The CDR3 runs 15 residues. The CDR3 loop reads CASSQDRGDTGELFF. The CDR3 DNA reads as TGTGCCAGCAGCCAGGACAGGGGGGATACCGGGGAGCTGTTTTTT. Complete variable domain (other parts from reference TRBV7-2 and TRBJ2-2): GAGVSQSPSNKVTEKGKDVELRCDPISGHTALYWYRQSLGQGLEFLIYFQGNSAPDKSGLPSDRFSAERTGGSVSTLTIQRTQQEDSAVYLCASSQDRGDTGELFFGEGSRLTVL.

This chain uses TRBV19 with TRBJ2-2, with D perhaps TRBD2 (7 bases). The CDR3 length is 15 residues. With 3 bases removed from V and 4 bases from J, the gap between germline ends came to 12 bases. Germline values: CDR1 LNHDA, CDR2 SQIVND (reference sequence). In DNA, the CDR3 is TGTGCCAGTAGTATGCGGGGGCGCCCCACCGGGGAGCTGTTTTTT. This gives the protein CASSMRGRPTGELFF.

The chain joins TRBV5-1 to TRBJ2-7, with D possibly being TRBD2 (5 bases). V was shortened by 6 bases and J by 7 bases, with 20 bases between the two germline ends. This CDR3 is built from 14 residues. Germline V lookup: CDR1 SGHRS, CDR2 YFSETQ. CDR3 coding DNA: TGCGCCAGCAAATCGGAGGAGTGGGTGAGGGAGCAGTACTTC. Its protein product is CASKSEEWVREQYF. The whole variable domain, remainder taken from reference TRBV5-1 and TRBJ2-7, is KAGVTQTPRYLIKTRGQQVTLSCSPISGHRSVSWYQQTPGQGLQFLFEYFSETQRNKGNFPGRFSGRQFSNSRSEMNVSTLELGDSALYLCASKSEEWVREQYFGPGTRLTVT.

Concerning this clone: Different DNA sequences within this sample yield the same CDR3. CDR3 protein: CASSLAGGSNTGELFF. The CDR3 region has the DNA TGTGCCAGCAGCTTAGCGGGGGGGTCGAACACCGGGGAGCTGTTTTTT. This chain links TRBV7-2 with TRBJ2-2, with 7 bases aligning to TRBD2. Per the germline V gene, CDR1 is SGHTA and CDR2 is FQGNSA. The CDR3 runs 16 residues. J lost 0 bases, V lost 0 bases, and 1 base had no gene match.

This clone is a singleton in its sample. The CDR3 region is CASSLYGNTEAFF. The CDR3 nucleotides read TGTGCCAGCAGCTTATATGGGAACACTGAAGCTTTCTTT. The V gene is TRBV7-3, the J gene TRBJ1-1; D call uncertain. V dropped 2 bases and J dropped 1 base, with 5 bases sitting between them. Germline V gene sequence: CDR1 SGHTA, CDR2 FQGTGA. The CDR3 sequence is 13 residues long.

The rearrangement uses TRBV19 and TRBJ1-2; D is undetermined. The CDR3 loop spans 11 amino acids. CDR1 LNHDA and CDR2 SQIVND come from the germline V gene (reference sequence). Trimming took off 1 base at V and 14 bases at J, with 11 bases between the two ends. CDR3 amino acids: CASSIGLPVTF. CDR3 nucleotides: TGTGCCAGTAGTATAGGGCTTCCGGTGACCTTC.

This clone came up once. V is TRBV2 and J is TRBJ2-5; 7 bases align to TRBD1. Germline lookup yields CDR1 SNHLY and CDR2 FYNNEI. V dropped 7 bases and J dropped 5; count of bases not matched to a gene: 7. The CDR3 length is 13 residues. Written as DNA, the CDR3 is TGTGCCAGCAATGGACAGGCAGGCGAGACCCAGTACTTC. This gives the protein CASNGQAGETQYF.

This sequence joins TRBV19 and TRBJ2-7; D may correspond to TRBD1 or TRBD2 (6 bases each). Trimming stripped 4 bases from V and 1 base from J, with 14 bases between. CDR3 size: 15 residues. CDR1 is LNHDA and CDR2 is SQIVND in the germline V gene (reference sequence). CDR3: CASSTGGGRSYEQYF. In DNA form, the CDR3 reads TGTGCCAGTAGTACCGGAGGGGGGAGATCCTACGAGCAGTACTTC.

The gene calls are TRBV9 and TRBJ2-1, with 9 positions matching TRBD2. From germline, CDR1 is SGDLS and CDR2 YYNGEE. The CDR3 loop spans 16 amino acids. The V segment lost 0 bases and the J segment 2 bases; nucleotides outside the gene matches: 3. CDR3 DNA sequence: TGTGCCAGCAGCGTAGTGGCTAGCGGGACCTACAATGAGCAGTTCTTC. It codes for CASSVVASGTYNEQFF.

The chain uses TRBV2 and TRBJ2-7; 10 nucleotides align to TRBD1. The ends lost 8 bases at V and 6 bases at J; junction bases unmatched: 13. Germline V lookup: CDR1 SNHLY, CDR2 FYNNEI. The CDR3 is 15 residues long. CDR3 in DNA: TGTGCCAGCCGAAGACAGGGGGCTAATTTCGCCGAGCAGTACTTC. This encodes CASRRQGANFAEQYF.

The chain joins TRBV5-1 to TRBJ1-1, with 8 bases matching TRBD1. The V gene's germline CDR1 is SGHRS and CDR2 YFSETQ. This CDR3 has 16 residues. Trimming at V came to 2 bases and at J to 4 bases, leaving 10 bases not matched to a gene. The CDR3 DNA reads TGCGCCAGCAGCTTAGGCCAGGGGGCAGGAGGCACTGAAGCTTTCTTT. Its protein is CASSLGQGAGGTEAFF.

The chain recombines TRBV5-1 with TRBJ2-7, with 7 bases identical to TRBD2. CDR3 size: 13 residues. The germline CDR1 and CDR2 sequences are SGHRS and YFSETQ. The J segment lost 7 bases and the V segment lost 3 bases, leaving 7 bases of the junction unmatched. CDR3 nucleotides: TGCGCCAGCAGCTCTGGGAGGGCCTGGGAGCAGTACTTC. Its protein is CASSSGRAWEQYF. The whole variable domain, remainder taken from reference TRBV5-1 and TRBJ2-7, is KAGVTQTPRYLIKTRGQQVTLSCSPISGHRSVSWYQQTPGQGLQFLFEYFSETQRNKGNFPGRFSGRQFSNSRSEMNVSTLELGDSALYLCASSSGRAWEQYFGPGTRLTVT.

The chain combines TRBV9 with TRBJ2-5; 9 positions match TRBD1. The J segment lost 6 bases and the V segment lost 0 bases, leaving 9 bases of the junction unmatched. Germline CDR1 reads SGDLS; CDR2 reads YYNGEE. This CDR3 region has 16 residues. Written as DNA, the CDR3 is TGTGCCAGCAGCGTAGCTCCGGGACAGGGAAGTCAGACCCAGTACTTC. This encodes CASSVAPGQGSQTQYF.